These 11 T cell receptor beta chains were all obtained from the same sample, sequenced in a study of T cells in Graves' hyperthyroidism and ophthalmopathy. TCR beta CDR3 regions were amplified from RNA transcripts. HTBI primers drove first-round RT-PCR of the TCR CDR3. TCRdb reanalysed the multiplex PCR reads using MiXCR and keeps one entry per CDR3 protein. The profile shows some 700,000 distinct CDR3 sequences, about 18% of them singletons. Sequencing was done on a sample of blood. These receptors were taken from a man aged 50 to 60 with Graves' hyperthyroidism.

The chain recombines TRBV4-1 with TRBJ2-1, with D possibly matching TRBD2 (5 bases). V lost 4 bases and J lost 1, with 8 bases in between. The CDR3 is 14 residues long. CDR1 and CDR2 (germline): MGHRA, YSYEKL. Here the CDR3 DNA reads TGCGCCAGCAGCCGGGAGCTGTCCTACAATGAGCAGTTCTTC. Translated: CASSRELSYNEQFF.

Ten or more counts support this clonotype. This chain joins TRBV9 and TRBJ2-2; 12 bases agree with TRBD2. This CDR3 spans 17 amino acids. The germline CDR1 and CDR2 sequences are SGDLS and YYNGEE. V gave up 0 bases and J gave up 5 bases; unmatched junction bases: 5. The CDR3 nucleotides read TGTGCCAGCAGCGTAGGGACTAGCGGGGTTAAAACCGGGGAGCTGTTTTTT. Translation: CASSVGTSGVKTGELFF.

On this clonotype: The junction differs from germline at one of its ends, possibly a read error. The chain employs TRBV7-9 and TRBJ2-1; D possibly uses TRBD1 or TRBD2 (5 bases each). Germline CDR1 SEHNR, CDR2 FQNEAQ (reference sequence). This CDR3 spans 18 amino acids. CDR3 in amino acids: CASSQSPGPSFPGNEQFF. The CDR3 region has the DNA TGCGCCAGCAGCCAATCACCGGGACCTTCTTTTCCGGGAAATGAGCAGTTCTTC.

This clonotype was observed a handful of times. The CDR3: CASRRTQGASNSPLHF. CDR3 sequence (DNA): TGTGCCAGCCGCCGAACGCAGGGGGCTTCTAATTCACCCCTCCACTTT. The chain links TRBV6-1 to TRBJ1-6, with 8 positions matching TRBD1. V dropped 8 bases and J dropped 6; count of bases not matched to a gene: 12. CDR1 and CDR2 (germline): MNHNS, SASEGT. CDR3 length: 16 amino acids.

About this clonotype: Its ends do not fully match the called genes, so a read error is possible. This rearrangement joins TRBV2 to TRBJ2-3, with a possible D match to TRBD1 (5 bases). The CDR3 covers 13 residues. CDR1 is SNHLY and CDR2 is FYNNEI in the germline V gene. CDR3 sequence (DNA): TGTGCCAGCAGTGGGTTGGGCACAGGTACGCAGTATTTT. Translating gives CASSGLGTGTQYF. The whole variable domain, filled in from reference TRBV2 and TRBJ2-3, reads EPEVTQTPSHQVTQMGQEVILRCVPISNHLYFYWYRQILGQKVEFLVSFYNNEISEKSEIFDDQFSVERPDGSNFTLKIRSTKLEDSAMYFCASSGLGTGTQYFGPGTRLTVL.

This clonotype has more than one count but fewer than ten. The genes are TRBV5-1 and TRBJ2-7; 9 nucleotides line up with TRBD1. The CDR3 sequence is 15 residues long. Germline V gene sequence: CDR1 SGHRS, CDR2 YFSETQ. Trimming at V came to 0 bases and at J to 5 bases, leaving 6 bases not matched to a gene. CDR3 DNA: TGCGCCAGCAGCTTGGTAGGGACAGGGATTGACGAGCAGTACTTC. Its translation: CASSLVGTGIDEQYF. The whole variable domain, filled in from reference TRBV5-1 and TRBJ2-7, reads KAGVTQTPRYLIKTRGQQVTLSCSPISGHRSVSWYQQTPGQGLQFLFEYFSETQRNKGNFPGRFSGRQFSNSRSEMNVSTLELGDSALYLCASSLVGTGIDEQYFGPGTRLTVT.

To note about this clonotype: This may arise from a read error, as a much more abundant clone is one base away. The genes are TRBV30 and TRBJ2-5, with 10 bases identical to TRBD1. The CDR3 has 15 amino acids. Germline CDR1 and CDR2: GTSNPN and SVGIG (reference sequence). CDR3 sequence: CARSAGDRGRETQYF. The CDR3 region has the DNA TGTGCCCGGAGTGCGGGGGACAGGGGACGGGAGACCCAGTACTTC.

The J gene is TRBJ2-3, the V gene TRBV19, with 10 bases identical to TRBD2. The V gene's germline CDR1 is LNHDA and CDR2 SQIVND (reference sequence). Unmatched junction bases numbered 4, after V lost 3 bases and J lost 4 bases. The CDR3 is 15 residues long. The CDR3, as DNA: TGTGCCAGTAGTATCCATAGCGGGAGGCCAGATACGCAGTATTTT. Amino acids: CASSIHSGRPDTQYF.

This chain links TRBV20-1 with TRBJ1-1; 10 bases are a match to TRBD1. The germline gives CDR1 DFQATT, CDR2 SNEGSKA (reference sequence). The J segment lost 4 bases and the V segment lost 5 bases, leaving 7 bases of the junction unmatched. The CDR3 has 14 residues. CDR3 coding DNA: TGCAGTGCTCTCGGGACAGGGGACACCACTGAAGCTTTCTTT. Translating it yields CSALGTGDTTEAFF.

This clonotype has ten or more counts. The genes are TRBV6-2 or TRBV6-3 and TRBJ2-1; the D is unclear. V lost 5 bases to trimming and J lost 0 bases, with 8 bases between them. CDR1 is MNHEY, CDR2 SVGEGT, per germline. CDR3 length: 14 amino acids. CDR3 coding DNA: TGTGCCAGCAGTCTTGAACTCTCCTACAATGAGCAGTTCTTC. It yields the protein CASSLELSYNEQFF.

As concerns this clonotype: The DNA is left out, because the CDR3 cannot be placed on it with certainty; the CDR3 is given as TCRdb lists it. The J gene is TRBJ1-2, the V gene TRBV28. Germline V gene lookup returns CDR1 MDHEN and CDR2 SYDVKM. The CDR3 has 15 residues if both end residues are counted. The CDR3 loop reads CASSLFADGNHGYAF.